This entry concerns a single TCR beta chain. Its target is not known. This record belongs to a study of T cell responses to AZD1222 COVID-19 vaccine. Only in-frame clones appear in the TCRdb table, and some are missing; sequencing was by immunoSEQ multiplex PCR. The sample has over 130,000 clones, about 90% seen once; the top ten hold around 10%. General observations from the study: The number of AZD1222 recipients seropositive at baseline was only five to seven.

Germline loops: CDR1 GTSNPN, CDR2 SVGIG (reference sequence). The CDR3 has 15 amino acids. Trimming removed 5 bases at V and 3 bases at J, with 17 bases between. This receptor was taken from an adult who received the AZD1222 COVID-19 vaccine. The chain joins TRBV30 to TRBJ1-5; D may be TRBD1 (6 bases). This specimen consisted of peripheral blood, obtained 28 days after the second AZD1222 dose. CDR3 residues: CAWGRTGTHNQPQHF. The DNA for the CDR3 is TGTGCCTGGGGAAGAACCGGGACACACAATCAGCCCCAGCATTTT.